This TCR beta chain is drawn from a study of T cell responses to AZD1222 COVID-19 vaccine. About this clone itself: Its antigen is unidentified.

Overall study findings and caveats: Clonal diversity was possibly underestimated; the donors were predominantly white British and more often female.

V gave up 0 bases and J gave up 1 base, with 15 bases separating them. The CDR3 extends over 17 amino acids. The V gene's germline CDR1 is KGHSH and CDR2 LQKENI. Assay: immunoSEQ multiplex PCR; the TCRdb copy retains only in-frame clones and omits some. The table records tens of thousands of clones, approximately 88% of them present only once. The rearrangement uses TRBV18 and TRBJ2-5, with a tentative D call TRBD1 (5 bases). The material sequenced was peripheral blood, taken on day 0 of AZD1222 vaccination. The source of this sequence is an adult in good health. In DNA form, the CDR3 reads TGTGCCAGCTCACCACCGGGGCAGGGTAGGGGCCAAGAGACCCAGTACTTC. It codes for CASSPPGQGRGQETQYF.